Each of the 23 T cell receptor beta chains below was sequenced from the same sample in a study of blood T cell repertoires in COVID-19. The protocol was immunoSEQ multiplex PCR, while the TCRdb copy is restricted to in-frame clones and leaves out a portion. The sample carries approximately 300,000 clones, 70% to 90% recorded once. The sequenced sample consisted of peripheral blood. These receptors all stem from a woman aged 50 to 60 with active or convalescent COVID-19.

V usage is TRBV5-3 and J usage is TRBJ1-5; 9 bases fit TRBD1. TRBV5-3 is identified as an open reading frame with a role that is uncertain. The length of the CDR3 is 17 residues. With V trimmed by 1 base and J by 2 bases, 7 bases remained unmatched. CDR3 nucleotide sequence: TGTGCCAGAAGCTTGCAAAGGGACAGGGATGGCAATCAGCCCCAGCATTTT. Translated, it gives CARSLQRDRDGNQPQHF.

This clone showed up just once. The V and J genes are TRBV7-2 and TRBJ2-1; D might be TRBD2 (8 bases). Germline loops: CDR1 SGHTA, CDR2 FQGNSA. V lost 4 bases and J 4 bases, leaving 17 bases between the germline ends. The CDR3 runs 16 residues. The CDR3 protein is CASSYSGGTEYNEQFF. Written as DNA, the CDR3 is TGTGCCAGCAGCTACTCGGGGGGGACAGAGTACAATGAGCAGTTCTTC. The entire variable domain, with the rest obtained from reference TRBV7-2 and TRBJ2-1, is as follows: GAGVSQSPSNKVTEKGKDVELRCDPISGHTALYWYRQSLGQGLEFLIYFQGNSAPDKSGLPSDRFSAERTGGSVSTLTIQRTQQEDSAVYLCASSYSGGTEYNEQFFGPGTRLTVL.

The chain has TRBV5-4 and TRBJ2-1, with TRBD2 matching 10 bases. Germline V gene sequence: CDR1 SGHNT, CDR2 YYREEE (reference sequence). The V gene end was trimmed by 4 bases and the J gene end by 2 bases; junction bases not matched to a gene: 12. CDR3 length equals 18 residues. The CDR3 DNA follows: TGTGCCAGCAGCCCGGGGGGGGTAGCGGGAGGAACCTACAATGAGCAGTTCTTC. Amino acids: CASSPGGVAGGTYNEQFF.

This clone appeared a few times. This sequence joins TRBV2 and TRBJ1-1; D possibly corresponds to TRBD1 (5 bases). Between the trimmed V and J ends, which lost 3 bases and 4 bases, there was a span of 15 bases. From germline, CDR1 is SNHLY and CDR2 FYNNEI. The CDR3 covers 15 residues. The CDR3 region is CASSDLGEGSTEAFF. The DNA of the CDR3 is TGTGCCAGCAGTGATCTGGGGGAGGGAAGCACTGAAGCTTTCTTT.

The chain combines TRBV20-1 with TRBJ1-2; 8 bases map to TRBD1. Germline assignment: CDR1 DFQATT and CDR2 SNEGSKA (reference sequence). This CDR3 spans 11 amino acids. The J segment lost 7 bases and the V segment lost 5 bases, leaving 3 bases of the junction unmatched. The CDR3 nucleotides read TGCAGTGCTCTGGACAGGGCTGGCTACACCTTC. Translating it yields CSALDRAGYTF.

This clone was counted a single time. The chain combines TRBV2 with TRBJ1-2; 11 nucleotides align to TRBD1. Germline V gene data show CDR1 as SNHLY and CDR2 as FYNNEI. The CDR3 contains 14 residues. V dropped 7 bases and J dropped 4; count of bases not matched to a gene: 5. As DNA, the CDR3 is TGTGCCAGCAAGGGGACAGGGGGTGGCTATGGCTACACCTTC. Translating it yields CASKGTGGGYGYTF.

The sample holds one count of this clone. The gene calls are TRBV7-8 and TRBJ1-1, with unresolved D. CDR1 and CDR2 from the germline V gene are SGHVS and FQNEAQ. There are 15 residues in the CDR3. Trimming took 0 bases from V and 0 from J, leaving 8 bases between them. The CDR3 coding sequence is TGTGCCAGCAGCTTAGCCGCTCGGTTGAACACTGAAGCTTTCTTT. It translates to CASSLAARLNTEAFF.

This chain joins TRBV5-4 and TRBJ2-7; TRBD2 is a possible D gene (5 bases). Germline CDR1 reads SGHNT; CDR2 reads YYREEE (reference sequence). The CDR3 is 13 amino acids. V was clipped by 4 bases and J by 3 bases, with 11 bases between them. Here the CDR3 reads CASSPRLNYEQYF. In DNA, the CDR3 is TGTGCCAGCAGCCCTCGACTAAACTACGAGCAGTACTTC.

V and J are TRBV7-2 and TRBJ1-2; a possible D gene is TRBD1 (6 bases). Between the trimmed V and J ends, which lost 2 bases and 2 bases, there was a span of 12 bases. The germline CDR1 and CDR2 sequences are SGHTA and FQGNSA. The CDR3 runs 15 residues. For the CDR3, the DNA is TGTGCCAGCAGCTTACGACAGGACGGAAACTATGGCTACACCTTC. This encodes CASSLRQDGNYGYTF.

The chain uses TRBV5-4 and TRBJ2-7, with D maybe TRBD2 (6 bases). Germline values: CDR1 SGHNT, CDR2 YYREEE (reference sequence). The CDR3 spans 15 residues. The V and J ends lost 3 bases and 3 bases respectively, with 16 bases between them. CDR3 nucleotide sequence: TGTGCCAGCAGCTCCCCGGGAGTAGATGACTACGAGCAGTACTTC. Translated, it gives CASSSPGVDDYEQYF.

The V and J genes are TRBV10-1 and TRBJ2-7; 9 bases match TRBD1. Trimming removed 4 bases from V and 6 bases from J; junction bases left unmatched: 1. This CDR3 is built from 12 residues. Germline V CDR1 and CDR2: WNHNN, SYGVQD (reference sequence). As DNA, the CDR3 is TGCGCCAGCAGTGGGACAGGGGCCGAGCAGTACTTC. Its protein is CASSGTGAEQYF.

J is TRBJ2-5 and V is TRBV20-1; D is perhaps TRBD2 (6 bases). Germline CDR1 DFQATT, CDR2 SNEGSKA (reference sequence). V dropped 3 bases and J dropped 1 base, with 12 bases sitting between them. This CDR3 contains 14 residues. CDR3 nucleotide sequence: TGCAGTGCTAGTAAAAGGGACTTCCAAGAGACCCAGTACTTC. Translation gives CSASKRDFQETQYF.

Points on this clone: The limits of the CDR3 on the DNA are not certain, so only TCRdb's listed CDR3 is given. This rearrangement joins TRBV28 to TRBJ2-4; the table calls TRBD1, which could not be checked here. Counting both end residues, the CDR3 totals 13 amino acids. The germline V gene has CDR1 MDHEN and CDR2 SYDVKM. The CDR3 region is CASSLPFGTGIYF.

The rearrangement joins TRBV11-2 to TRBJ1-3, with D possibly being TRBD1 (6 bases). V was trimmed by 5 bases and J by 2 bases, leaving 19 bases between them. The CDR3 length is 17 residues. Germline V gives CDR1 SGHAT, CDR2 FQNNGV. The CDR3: CASSARPKQGAGNTIYF. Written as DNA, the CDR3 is TGTGCCAGCAGCGCCAGACCAAAACAGGGAGCTGGAAACACCATATATTTT.

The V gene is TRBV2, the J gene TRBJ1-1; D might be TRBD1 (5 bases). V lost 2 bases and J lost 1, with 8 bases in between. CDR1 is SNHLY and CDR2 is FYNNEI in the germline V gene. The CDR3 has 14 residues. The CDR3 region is CASSEWTTNTEAFF. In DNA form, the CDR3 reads TGTGCCAGCAGTGAATGGACAACGAACACTGAAGCTTTCTTT.

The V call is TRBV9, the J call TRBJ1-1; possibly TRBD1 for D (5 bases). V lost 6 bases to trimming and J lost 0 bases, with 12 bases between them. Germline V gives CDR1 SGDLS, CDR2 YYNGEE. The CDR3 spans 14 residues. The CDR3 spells CASTRTDMNTEAFF. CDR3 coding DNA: TGTGCCAGCACCCGGACGGACATGAACACTGAAGCTTTCTTT.

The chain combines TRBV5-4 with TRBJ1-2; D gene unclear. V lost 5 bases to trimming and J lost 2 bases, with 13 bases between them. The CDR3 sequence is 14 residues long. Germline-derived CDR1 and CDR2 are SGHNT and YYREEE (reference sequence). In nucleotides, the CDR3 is TGTGCCAGCAGTCCCACGACACTGAACTATGGCTACACCTTC. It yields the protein CASSPTTLNYGYTF.

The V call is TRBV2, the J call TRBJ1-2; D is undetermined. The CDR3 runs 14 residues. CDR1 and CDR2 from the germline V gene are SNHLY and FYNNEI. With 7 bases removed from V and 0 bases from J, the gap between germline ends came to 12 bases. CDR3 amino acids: CASTVLTSNYGYTF. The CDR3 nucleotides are TGTGCCAGCACTGTCCTAACCTCTAACTATGGCTACACCTTC.

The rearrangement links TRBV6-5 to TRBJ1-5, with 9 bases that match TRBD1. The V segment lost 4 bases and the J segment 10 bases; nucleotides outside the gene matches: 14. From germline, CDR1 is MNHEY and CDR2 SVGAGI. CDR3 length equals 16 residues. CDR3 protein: CASSLWAGQGIGPQHF. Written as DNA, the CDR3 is TGTGCCAGCAGTTTGTGGGCGGGACAGGGAATCGGACCCCAGCATTTT.

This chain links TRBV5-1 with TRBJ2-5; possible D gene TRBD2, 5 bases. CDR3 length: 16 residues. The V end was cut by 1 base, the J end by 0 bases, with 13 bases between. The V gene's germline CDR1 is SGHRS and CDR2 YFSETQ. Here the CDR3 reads CASSLTISGYQETQYF. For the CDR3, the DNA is TGCGCCAGCAGCTTGACCATTTCGGGGTACCAAGAGACCCAGTACTTC.

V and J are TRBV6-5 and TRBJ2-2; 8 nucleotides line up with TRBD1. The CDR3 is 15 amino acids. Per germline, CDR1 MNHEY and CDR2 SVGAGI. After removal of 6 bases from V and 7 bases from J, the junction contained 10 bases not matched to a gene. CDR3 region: CASRGGQGKVGELFF. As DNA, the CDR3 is TGTGCCAGCAGGGGAGGACAGGGAAAGGTCGGGGAGCTGTTTTTT.

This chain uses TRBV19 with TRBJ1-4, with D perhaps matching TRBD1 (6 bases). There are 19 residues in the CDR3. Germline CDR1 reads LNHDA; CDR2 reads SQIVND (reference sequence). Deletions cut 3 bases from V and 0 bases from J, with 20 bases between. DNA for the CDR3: TGTGCCAGTAGTATCCGGGTGCAGGGGCTTCATTCAACTAATGAAAAACTGTTTTTT. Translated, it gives CASSIRVQGLHSTNEKLFF.

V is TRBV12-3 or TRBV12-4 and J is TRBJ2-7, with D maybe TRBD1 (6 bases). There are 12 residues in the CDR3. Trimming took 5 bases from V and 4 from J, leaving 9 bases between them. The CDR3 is CASSIQGYEQYF. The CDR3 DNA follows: TGTGCCAGCAGTATACAGGGTTACGAGCAGTACTTC.